This TCR beta chain derives from a study of T cell responses to AZD1222 COVID-19 vaccine (dated by TCRdb to about 2021). Background for the entire study: A total of 233 trial participants underwent TCR sequencing, of whom roughly 210 received two doses of AZD1222 and about 25 received two doses of the MenACWY control vaccine. Enrollment into the trials was organized by age into subgroups of 18-55, 56-69 and 70-plus years, and those subgroups contained about 160, 30 and 59 TCR-sequenced participants, respectively. The paper's findings and limits, for the study overall: Only five to seven AZD1222 recipients were SARS-CoV-2 seropositive at baseline, limiting conclusions about previously exposed vaccinees. Vaccine-associated CD4 TCRs spanned the whole spike protein, with dominant responses in regions 160-218 and 743-854. The 56-69-year group was small, and its depth increase did not reach significance, likely because of low power. Reportedly, close to half of the unique spike-specific TCRs recognized epitopes lying outside the regions that are mutated in the B.1.351 and B.1.1.7 variants. After two AZD1222 doses, both the breadth and the depth of spike-specific TCRs were significantly higher than at day 0 and than in MenACWY recipients. Participants were mostly white British, with more females than males. The authors suggested clonal diversity may have been underestimated. No day 14 peak-response samples were available, so repertoires were characterized only after the peak T cell response.

The CDR3 regions of human TCRbeta chains were analyzed by immunosequencing. The study's own analysis went as follows. TCRs in the repertoires were matched against a reference library of SARS-CoV-2-specific TCRs that had been generated with the MIRA antigen-specificity platform. Breadth was defined as the fraction of unique TCRs that were SARS-CoV-2-associated, and depth was defined as the fraction of total T cells that were SARS-CoV-2-associated. Each spike-specific TCR was assigned to its reactive spike region and to a CD4 or CD8 class using the MIRA data. Log10-transformed breadth and depth values were compared by one-way ANOVA with Sidak's multiple comparisons tests. TCRdb mirrors the immuneACCESS table, restricted to in-frame sequences. Some clones are absent from its copies; in checked studies, under half trace to an unresolved V gene, and the reason for the others is unknown. V, J and clone size reflect that table, while D and trimming were determined from the DNA. Present in this sample are some 100,000 clones, roughly 92% of which were seen just once. Roughly 3.1% of the sample is held by the ten biggest clonotypes.

Its CDR3 holds 16 amino acids, cysteine through phenylalanine. The only DNA kept is the CDR3, 48 bases in frame from the first base. Germline trimming: 1 base from V, 1 base from J; junction bases outside gene matches: 5. CDR1 and CDR2 (SGHNT, YENEEA) derive from the germline V gene. The time point label, as the study defines it: about 28 days (+/-7) after the second vaccine dose. AZD1222 recipients given second doses at about 4 weeks or at about 12 weeks were pooled, since spike-specific TCR depth and breadth were not found to differ between the two schedules. Samples from vaccinated people were obtained from the UK trials COV001 and COV002, which included a single-blind randomized controlled phase 2/3 trial of AZD1222 (ChAdOx1 nCoV-19) in healthy adults. For TCRbeta chain sequencing, PBMC samples from trial participants were taken at day 0 and at day 28 after the second dose. For this clone: This receptor's antigen is unknown. Per-base qualities were not stored, and no clone one base away is much larger.

This chain is built from TRBV11-3 and TRBJ2-3, with 7 junctional bases fitting TRBD2. Sequencing used peripheral blood, obtained 28 days after the second AZD1222 dose. This TCR was recovered from an adult who received the AZD1222 COVID-19 vaccine. This receptor carries the CDR3 CASSLGRTSGTDTQYF. The nucleotides read TGTGCCAGCAGCTTAGGCAGAACTAGCGGCACAGATACGCAGTATTTT.